These 19 T cell receptor beta chains originate from one sample sequenced in a study of blood T cell repertoires in COVID-19. The assay was immunoSEQ multiplex PCR, and TCRdb's table has in-frame clones only and misses some. This table holds over 200,000 clones, around 78% found once. Material: peripheral blood. The receptor set was obtained from a woman aged 70-85 years with active or convalescent COVID-19.

The chain has TRBV5-1 and TRBJ2-5; TRBD1 aligns across 8 bases. CDR3 size: 20 residues. Germline V gives CDR1 SGHRS, CDR2 YFSETQ. V was clipped by 0 bases and J by 0 bases; unmatched bases: 16. Here the CDR3 DNA reads TGCGCCAGCAGCTTGGCCCCCCCCCAAGGGACAGGAGGGTACCAAGAGACCCAGTACTTC. It translates to CASSLAPPQGTGGYQETQYF.

The sample holds a few counts of this clone. V and J are TRBV30 and TRBJ1-4; no firm D call. The CDR3 contains 14 residues. Trimming shortened V by 0 bases and J by 8 bases, and 13 bases separated the two germline ends. CDR1 and CDR2 (germline): GTSNPN, SVGIG (reference sequence). In DNA, the CDR3 is TGTGCCTGGAGTGTACTAGGCCAGCAGGAAAAACTGTTTTTT. Translating gives CAWSVLGQQEKLFF.

V and J are TRBV18 and TRBJ1-1; D gene unclear. CDR1 is KGHSH and CDR2 is LQKENI in the germline V gene. CDR3 length equals 14 residues. Trimming left V 6 bases short and J 3 bases short, with 14 bases between. CDR3 amino acids: CASSPPTRDTEAFF. The CDR3 nucleotides are TGTGCCAGCTCGCCCCCGACGAGGGACACTGAAGCTTTCTTT.

J is TRBJ2-1 and V is TRBV7-2, with 8 bases that match TRBD1. The CDR3 loop spans 13 amino acids. Per the germline V gene, CDR1 is SGHTA and CDR2 is FQGNSA. Trimming at V came to 5 bases and at J to 11 bases, leaving 8 bases not matched to a gene. The CDR3 DNA follows: TGTGCCAGCAGCAAAGACAGGGGTAATAAGCAGTTCTTC. The encoded protein is CASSKDRGNKQFF. The whole variable domain, filled in from reference TRBV7-2 and TRBJ2-1, reads GAGVSQSPSNKVTEKGKDVELRCDPISGHTALYWYRQSLGQGLEFLIYFQGNSAPDKSGLPSDRFSAERTGGSVSTLTIQRTQQEDSAVYLCASSKDRGNKQFFGPGTRLTVL.

The CDR3 spells CASSRDRAASYEQYF. The CDR3 nucleotides read TGTGCCAGCAGCCGAGACAGGGCAGCGTCCTACGAGCAGTACTTC. V gene TRBV6-2 or TRBV6-3 combines with J gene TRBJ2-7; the match to TRBD1 covers 7 bases. Germline assignment: CDR1 MNHEY and CDR2 SVGEGT. The CDR3 consists of 15 residues. The ends lost 6 bases at V and 1 base at J; junction bases unmatched: 9.

The chain has TRBV19 and TRBJ2-1, with 8 nucleotides matching TRBD2. Per germline, CDR1 LNHDA and CDR2 SQIVND (reference sequence). The CDR3 is 20 amino acids. The V gene end was trimmed by 8 bases and the J gene end by 3 bases; junction bases not matched to a gene: 24. The CDR3, as DNA: TGTGCCAGTTCGCTAGTCCGAGGGAGCGGGGGAGTTGGCAGCTACAATGAGCAGTTCTTC. Residues: CASSLVRGSGGVGSYNEQFF.

The chain employs TRBV6-6 and TRBJ1-5; no firm D call. Germline V gene lookup returns CDR1 MNHNY and CDR2 SVGAGI (reference sequence). Deletions cut 2 bases from V and 0 bases from J, with 8 bases between. The CDR3 is made up of 15 amino acids. DNA of the CDR3: TGTGCCAGCAGTTACGACTCGCGTAGCAATCAGCCCCAGCATTTT. It encodes CASSYDSRSNQPQHF.

The chain recombines TRBV5-1 with TRBJ1-1; the D gene is possibly TRBD1 (5 bases). V dropped 0 bases and J dropped 2 bases, with 8 bases sitting between them. The CDR3 consists of 14 residues. Germline CDR1 SGHRS, CDR2 YFSETQ. The DNA of the CDR3 is TGCGCCAGCAGCTTGGTCAGGGCAAACACTGAAGCTTTCTTT. Translation: CASSLVRANTEAFF.

The chain uses TRBV28 and TRBJ2-4, with a tentative D call TRBD1 (6 bases). Germline-derived CDR1 and CDR2 are MDHEN and SYDVKM. V lost 3 bases and J lost 6, with 12 bases in between. The CDR3 runs to 14 residues. The CDR3 DNA is TGTGCCAGCAGTTTTAACAGGGCGGTAAACATTCAGTACTTC. Translating it yields CASSFNRAVNIQYF.

This chain uses TRBV9 with TRBJ2-2, with 9 positions matching TRBD2. V lost 2 bases and J lost 0; bases outside the gene matches: 5. Germline V gives CDR1 SGDLS, CDR2 YYNGEE. The CDR3 is 17 residues long. CDR3 in amino acids: CASSVGTSRANTGELFF. The CDR3 bases are TGTGCCAGCAGCGTCGGGACTAGCAGAGCGAACACCGGGGAGCTGTTTTTT.

The CDR3 loop reads CASSRLRDEQYF. CDR3 nucleotide sequence: TGTGCCAGCAGTCGCCTCCGGGACGAGCAGTACTTC. This chain connects TRBV5-6 to TRBJ2-7, with D unclear. The V end was cut by 5 bases, the J end by 5 bases, with 11 bases between. Germline CDR1 and CDR2: SGHDT and YYEEEE. CDR3 length: 12 amino acids.

This clone was recorded a few times. The chain is built from TRBV5-6 and TRBJ1-2; D ambiguous. The CDR3 sequence is 13 residues long. Trimming shortened V by 0 bases and J by 4 bases, and 7 bases separated the two germline ends. CDR1 is SGHDT and CDR2 is YYEEEE in the germline V gene. As DNA, the CDR3 is TGTGCCAGCAGCTTGGGTTCCAGCTATGGCTACACCTTC. This codes for CASSLGSSYGYTF.

The V call is TRBV2, the J call TRBJ1-6; 9 nucleotides agree with TRBD1. Germline V CDR1 and CDR2: SNHLY, FYNNEI. CDR3 length equals 16 residues. V lost 5 bases, J lost 6 bases, and 8 bases stayed unmatched. The CDR3 DNA follows: TGTGCCAGCAGTCAACTCGGGGGACAGGGTAATTCACCCCTCCACTTT. It yields the protein CASSQLGGQGNSPLHF.

The chain uses TRBV28 and TRBJ1-6; no definite D call. Germline V gene lookup returns CDR1 MDHEN and CDR2 SYDVKM. This CDR3 has 17 residues. Trimming cost V 2 bases and J 13 bases, with 24 bases left between them. The CDR3, as DNA: TGTGCCAGCAGTTTACTCCCTTCTCTACGAGTCCCCCCGCCCCTCCACTTT. Translated, it gives CASSLLPSLRVPPPLHF.

The genes are TRBV2 and TRBJ1-2; D not certain. Trimming stripped 5 bases from V and 4 bases from J, with 17 bases between. The germline CDR1 and CDR2 sequences are SNHLY and FYNNEI. CDR3 size: 15 residues. CDR3 sequence: CASSLEGVSGYGYTF. In nucleotides, the CDR3 is TGTGCCAGCAGTCTAGAAGGAGTTTCTGGCTATGGCTACACCTTC.

This clone was seen a few times. The V gene is TRBV2, the J gene TRBJ1-3, with D unclear. Per germline, CDR1 SNHLY and CDR2 FYNNEI. There are 15 residues in the CDR3. V shed 1 base and J shed 4 bases, with 11 bases lying between them. The DNA of the CDR3 is TGTGCCAGCAGTGAAGGGAGGGTCATCGGAAACACCATATATTTT. It is translated as CASSEGRVIGNTIYF.

The chain employs TRBV5-6 and TRBJ1-5; D gene uncertain. Germline loops: CDR1 SGHDT, CDR2 YYEEEE. Trimming took 0 bases from V and 5 from J, leaving 9 bases between them. The CDR3 has 14 residues. The CDR3 here is CASSLGAADQPQHF. CDR3 coding DNA: TGTGCCAGCAGCTTGGGGGCAGCTGATCAGCCCCAGCATTTT. Variable domain in full (rest from reference TRBV5-6 and TRBJ1-5): DAGVTQSPTHLIKTRGQQVTLRCSPKSGHDTVSWYQQALGQGPQFIFQYYEEEERQRGNFPDRFSGHQFPNYSSELNVNALLLGDSALYLCASSLGAADQPQHFGDGTRLSIL.

The chain has TRBV3-1 (or the pseudogene TRBV3-2) and TRBJ1-1, with D maybe TRBD1 (6 bases). CDR3 length equals 13 residues. CDR1 and CDR2 from the germline V gene are LGHDT and YNNKEL (reference sequence). The V end lost 4 bases, the J end lost 6 bases, and 12 bases lay between the germline ends. Written as DNA, the CDR3 is TGTGCCAGCAGCCTCGCCGGGGGGCCTGAAGCTTTCTTT. Amino acid sequence: CASSLAGGPEAFF.

The V gene is TRBV19, the J gene TRBJ1-1; D is unresolved. This CDR3 spans 14 amino acids. Looked up from germline, CDR1 is LNHDA and CDR2 is SQIVND (reference sequence). V was clipped by 6 bases and J by 1 base, with 12 bases between them. The CDR3 sequence is CASRRPGPNTEAFF. The CDR3 region has the DNA TGTGCCAGTAGGCGTCCAGGCCCGAACACTGAAGCTTTCTTT.